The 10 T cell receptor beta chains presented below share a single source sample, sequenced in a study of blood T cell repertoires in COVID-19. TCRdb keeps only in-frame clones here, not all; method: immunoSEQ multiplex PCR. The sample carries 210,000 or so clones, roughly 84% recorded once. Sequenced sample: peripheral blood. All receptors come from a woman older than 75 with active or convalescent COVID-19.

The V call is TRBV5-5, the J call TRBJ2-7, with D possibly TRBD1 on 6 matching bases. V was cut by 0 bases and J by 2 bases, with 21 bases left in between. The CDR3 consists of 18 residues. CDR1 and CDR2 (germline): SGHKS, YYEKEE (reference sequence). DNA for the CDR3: TGTGCCAGCAGCTTGGAAATTGGGTATCGGACAGATACCTACGAGCAGTACTTC. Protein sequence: CASSLEIGYRTDTYEQYF.

CDR3: CSAGGQGNQPQHF. In nucleotides, the CDR3 is TGCAGTGCTGGTGGACAGGGGAATCAGCCCCAGCATTTT. The chain combines TRBV20-1 with TRBJ1-5, with 9 bases identical to TRBD1. CDR3 length equals 13 residues. V was clipped by 5 bases and J by 4 bases; unmatched bases: 3. The germline CDR1 and CDR2 sequences are DFQATT and SNEGSKA (reference sequence).

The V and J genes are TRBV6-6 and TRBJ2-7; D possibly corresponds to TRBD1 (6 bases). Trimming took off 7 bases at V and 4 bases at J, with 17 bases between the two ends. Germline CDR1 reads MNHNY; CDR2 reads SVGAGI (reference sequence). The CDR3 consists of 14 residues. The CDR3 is CASTTGTRGYEQYF. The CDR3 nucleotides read TGTGCCAGCACCACCGGGACAAGGGGTTACGAGCAGTACTTC.

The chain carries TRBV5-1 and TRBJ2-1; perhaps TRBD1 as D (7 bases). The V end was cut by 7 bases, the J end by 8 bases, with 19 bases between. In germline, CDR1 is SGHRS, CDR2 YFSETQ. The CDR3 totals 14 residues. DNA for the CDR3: TGCGCCAGCGGTCAGGGGGGTATTTCGGATGAGCAGTTCTTC. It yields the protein CASGQGGISDEQFF.

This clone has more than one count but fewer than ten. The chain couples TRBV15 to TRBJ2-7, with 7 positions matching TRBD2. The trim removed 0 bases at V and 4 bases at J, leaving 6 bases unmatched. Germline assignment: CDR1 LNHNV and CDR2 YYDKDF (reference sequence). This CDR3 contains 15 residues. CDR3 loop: CATSRETGLGYEQYF. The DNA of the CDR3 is TGTGCCACCAGCAGAGAAACAGGACTAGGGTACGAGCAGTACTTC.

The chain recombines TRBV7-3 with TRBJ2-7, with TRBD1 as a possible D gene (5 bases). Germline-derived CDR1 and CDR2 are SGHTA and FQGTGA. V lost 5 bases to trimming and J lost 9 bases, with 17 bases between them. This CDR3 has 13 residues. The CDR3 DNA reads TGTGCCAGCAGCCAAACTGGGGCAGTCGTGCAGTACTTC. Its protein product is CASSQTGAVVQYF.

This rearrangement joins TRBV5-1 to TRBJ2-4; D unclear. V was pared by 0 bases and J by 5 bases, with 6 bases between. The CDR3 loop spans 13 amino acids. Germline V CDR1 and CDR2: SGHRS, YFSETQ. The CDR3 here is CASSLGAQNIQYF. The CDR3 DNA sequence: TGCGCCAGCAGCTTGGGGGCTCAAAACATTCAGTACTTC. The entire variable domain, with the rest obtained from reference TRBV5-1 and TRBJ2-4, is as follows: KAGVTQTPRYLIKTRGQQVTLSCSPISGHRSVSWYQQTPGQGLQFLFEYFSETQRNKGNFPGRFSGRQFSNSRSEMNVSTLELGDSALYLCASSLGAQNIQYFGAGTRLSVL.

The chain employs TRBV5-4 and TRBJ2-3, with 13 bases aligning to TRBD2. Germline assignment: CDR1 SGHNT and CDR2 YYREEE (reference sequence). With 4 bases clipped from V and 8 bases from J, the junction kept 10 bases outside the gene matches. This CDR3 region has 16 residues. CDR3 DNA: TGTGCCAGCAGCCGCCAACTAGCGGGAGGGCCGAGTACGCAGTATTTT. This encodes CASSRQLAGGPSTQYF.

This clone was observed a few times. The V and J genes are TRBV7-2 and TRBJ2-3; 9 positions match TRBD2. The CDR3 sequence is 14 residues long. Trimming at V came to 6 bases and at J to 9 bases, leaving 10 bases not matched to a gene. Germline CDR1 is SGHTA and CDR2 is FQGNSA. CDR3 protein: CASRREGREGTQYF. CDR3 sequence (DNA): TGTGCCAGCAGGCGAGAAGGGCGGGAGGGGACGCAGTATTTT.

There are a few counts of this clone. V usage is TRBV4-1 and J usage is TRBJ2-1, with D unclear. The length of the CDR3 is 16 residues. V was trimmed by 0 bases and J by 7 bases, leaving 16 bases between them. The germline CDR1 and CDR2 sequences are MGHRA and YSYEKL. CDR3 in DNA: TGCGCCAGCAGCCAAGACGCCACTTCGACATATAATGAGCAGTTCTTC. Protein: CASSQDATSTYNEQFF.